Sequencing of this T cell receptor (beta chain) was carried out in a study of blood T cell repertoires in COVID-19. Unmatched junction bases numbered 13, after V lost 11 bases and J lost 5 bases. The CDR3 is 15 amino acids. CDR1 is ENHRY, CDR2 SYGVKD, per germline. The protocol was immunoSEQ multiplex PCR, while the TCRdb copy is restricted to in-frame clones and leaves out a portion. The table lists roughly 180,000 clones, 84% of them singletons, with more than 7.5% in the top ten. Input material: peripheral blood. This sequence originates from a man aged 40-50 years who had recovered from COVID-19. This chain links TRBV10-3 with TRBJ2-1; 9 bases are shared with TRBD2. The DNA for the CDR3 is TGTGCCGTGGGTAGCGGGCGGGAGGGCAACAATGAGCAGTTCTTC. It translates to CAVGSGREGNNEQFF.